This TCR beta chain was documented in a study of OX40 agonist ivuxolimab in advanced cancers. Study-wide background: It was permissible to have had prior anti-PD-1, anti-PD-L1 or anti-CTLA-4 therapy, and around 40% had some.

The CDR3 consists of 13 residues. The V gene lost 6 bases and the J gene lost 2 bases, with 10 bases spanning the gap. The germline CDR1 and CDR2 sequences are LNHDA and SQIVND (reference sequence). This clone was counted between two and nine times. Using immunoSEQ multiplex PCR, the repertoire was profiled, and TCRdb retains in-frame clones only, with some absent. The sample contains about 55,000 clones, around 80% of which appear only once. The material was CD4+ or CD8+ T cells sorted from blood, obtained in a trial of the OX40 agonist ivuxolimab. The chain uses TRBV19 and TRBJ1-1; weak D call: TRBD1 (6 bases). The receptor was derived from an adult with an advanced solid tumor such as melanoma, head and neck, liver or kidney cancer. The CDR3 here is CASRPRGNTEAFF. As DNA, the CDR3 is TGTGCCAGTAGACCCAGGGGAAACACTGAAGCTTTCTTT.